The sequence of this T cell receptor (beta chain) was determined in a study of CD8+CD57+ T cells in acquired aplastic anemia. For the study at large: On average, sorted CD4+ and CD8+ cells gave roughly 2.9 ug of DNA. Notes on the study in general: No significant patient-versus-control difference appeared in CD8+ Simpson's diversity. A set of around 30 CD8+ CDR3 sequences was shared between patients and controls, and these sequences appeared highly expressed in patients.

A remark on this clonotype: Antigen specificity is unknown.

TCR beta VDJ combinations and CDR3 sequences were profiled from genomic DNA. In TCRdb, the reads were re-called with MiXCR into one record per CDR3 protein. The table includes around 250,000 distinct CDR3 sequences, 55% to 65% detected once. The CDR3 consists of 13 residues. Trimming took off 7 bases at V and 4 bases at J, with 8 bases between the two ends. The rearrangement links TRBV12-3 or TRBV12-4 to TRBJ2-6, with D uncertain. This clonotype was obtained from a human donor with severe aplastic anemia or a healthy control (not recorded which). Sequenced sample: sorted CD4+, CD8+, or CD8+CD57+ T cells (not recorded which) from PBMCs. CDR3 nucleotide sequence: TGTGCCAGCACCTTTGGCGGGGCCAACGTCCTGACTTTC. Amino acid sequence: CASTFGGANVLTF.